This T cell receptor beta chain derives from a study of human T cells and chemical hapten exposure. Whole-study context: For sensitization, 2% DPC was applied to an approximately 2 cm by approximately 2 cm patch of upper inner arm skin. Small pooled library volume differences mainly caused per-sample TCR yield variation.

General study results and limits: PT1 expanded TCR numbers rose with patch test score.

As for time point: patch test 3, about 24 weeks after DPC sensitization. Treatment given: therapeutic diphenylcyclopropenone sensitization with weekly scalp DPC. Investigators collected blood before applying each patch test. This clonotype was detected a few times. The antigen is unknown. MiXCR was run by TCRdb on the RACE reads, yielding one entry per CDR3 protein. Here the sample spans over 70,000 distinct CDR3 sequences, roughly 11% being singletons. The material was whole blood, obtained in connection with sensitization to the hapten diphenylcyclopropenone (DPC). This TCR was sampled from a woman aged 25 to 39 with alopecia areata. Some clones in this sample may be carry-over from other donors' samples.

The CDR3 loop reads CASSQAGGYNEQFF. DNA for the CDR3: TGTGCCAGCAGCCAAGCCGGGGGATACAATGAGCAGTTCTTC. The rearrangement uses TRBV3-1 and TRBJ2-1, with D possibly TRBD2 on 6 matching bases. V was cut by 1 base and J by 4 bases, with 8 bases left in between. CDR1 is LGHDT, CDR2 YNNKEL, per germline (reference sequence). The CDR3 has 14 amino acids.